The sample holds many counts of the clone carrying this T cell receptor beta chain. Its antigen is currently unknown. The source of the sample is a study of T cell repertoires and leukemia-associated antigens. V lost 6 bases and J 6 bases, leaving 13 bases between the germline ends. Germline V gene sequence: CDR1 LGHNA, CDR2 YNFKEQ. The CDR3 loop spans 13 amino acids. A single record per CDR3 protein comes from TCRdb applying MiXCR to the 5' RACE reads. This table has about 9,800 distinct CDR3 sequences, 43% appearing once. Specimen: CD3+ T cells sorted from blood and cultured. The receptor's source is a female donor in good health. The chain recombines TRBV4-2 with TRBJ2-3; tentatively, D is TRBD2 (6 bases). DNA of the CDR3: TGTGCCAGCAGTGTTACGGGGGTGGATACGCAGTATTTT. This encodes CASSVTGVDTQYF.